This T cell receptor (beta chain) appears in the sequencing data of a study of regulatory T cells in long-lasting Graves disease (dated by TCRdb to the early 2020s). Notes on the research overall: Persistent Graves' disease was defined as antithyroid drug treatment for over 5 years with persistently positive TSH receptor autoantibodies. The study took place in China and was registered as a clinical trial. TCR sequencing covered roughly 13 persistent and about 20 newly diagnosed Graves' disease patients, some 33 samples in total. Peripheral blood TCR sequencing and RNA sequencing compared persistent Graves' disease patients with newly diagnosed Graves' disease patients. Antithyroid drugs had been taken for 8.5 to 12 years on average by persistent Graves' disease patients in the clinical cohort. Here is what the overall study found, with its caveats: Preferential use of TRBV28, TRBJ1-2 and TRBJ2-5 was observed in persistent disease, whereas TRBV20-1 and TRBJ2-1 were favored in newly diagnosed disease. Sequencing and analysis were limited to the TCR beta chain. Persistent Graves' disease patients showed lower TCR Shannon entropy and fewer highly expanded clones than newly diagnosed patients, suggesting clonal expansion. Only peripheral blood was studied, because thyroid tissue, the primary lesion, was inaccessible. A larger number of public clonotypes was shared among persistent patients (2,741) than among newly diagnosed patients (approximately 1,000). As a limitation, the authors acknowledged that the small sample size may reduce accuracy.

Sequences MNHNS (CDR1) and SASEGT (CDR2) are obtained from the germline V gene. At the junction V is shortened by 6 bases and J by 0 bases; bases outside the gene matches: 4. There are 15 amino acids in the CDR3, from cysteine to phenylalanine inclusive. Here the CDR3 DNA is all that survives: 45 bases in frame from base 1. The time point label corresponds to: persistent/refractory GD, antithyroid drugs over 5 years with positive TRAb. For both TCR sequencing and RNA sequencing, RNA was extracted from PBMCs using TRIzol. The diagnosis of Graves' disease was made according to American Thyroid Association guidelines. Patients for the study were recruited at an endocrinology department in Xi'an, China. From each patient, around 9.3 milliliters of peripheral blood was collected into an EDTA anticoagulant tube. Ficoll Paque Plus density gradient separation was used to isolate PBMCs, and no further T cell sorting was done. An Agilent 2100 Bioanalyzer and agarose gel were used to check RNA quality, while a NanoDrop 2000 measured RNA concentration.

A note on this clonotype: Its antigen is not yet known. There are no base qualities to consult, and no much larger clone falls within one base.

Libraries were constructed by multiplex PCR. The instrument was an Illumina HiSeq 4000. TCR beta libraries were built with iRepertoire HTBI primers and Arm-PCR amplification of CDR3 regions. Before sequencing, the PCR products went through gel purification. As for the authors' bioinformatics: Across samples, some 62 TRBV and roughly 13 TRBJ segments were identified and used for gene usage analysis of CDR3 amino acid clonotypes. Filtered high-quality paired reads were merged into contigs using COPE and FqMerger. BLAST was used to align contigs to the IMGT TRBV, TRBD and TRBJ reference genes, and CDR3 was defined following IMGT. Highly expanded clones were defined as clonotypes with a frequency above 0.1%. Shannon entropy served as the measure of repertoire diversity, while the Gini coefficient captured V-J evenness. Public clonotypes were defined as clonotypes shared by more than one individual. The public reads were reprocessed in TCRdb via fastp at Q25 and MiXCR, keeping in-frame beta chains. Rows are unified per CDR3 protein, each entry keeping the most common DNA and genes. TCRdb's processing, not the authors' own work, is the source of the V and J calls. For this sample there are 700,000 or so distinct CDR3 sequences; about 32% appear just once. The ten most abundant clones make up 35% to 55% of the sample.

The sequence came from a female donor with Graves disease. This sequence uses TRBV6-1 and TRBJ1-1; TRBD1 lines up with 10 middle nucleotides. Sequences were derived from peripheral blood mononuclear cells (PBMCs), sampled when the disease was refractory, from a patient treated with antithyroid drugs. The CDR3 reads as follows: CASRGQGTMNTEAFF. The bases are TGTGCCAGCAGGGGACAGGGGACGATGAACACTGAAGCTTTCTTT.